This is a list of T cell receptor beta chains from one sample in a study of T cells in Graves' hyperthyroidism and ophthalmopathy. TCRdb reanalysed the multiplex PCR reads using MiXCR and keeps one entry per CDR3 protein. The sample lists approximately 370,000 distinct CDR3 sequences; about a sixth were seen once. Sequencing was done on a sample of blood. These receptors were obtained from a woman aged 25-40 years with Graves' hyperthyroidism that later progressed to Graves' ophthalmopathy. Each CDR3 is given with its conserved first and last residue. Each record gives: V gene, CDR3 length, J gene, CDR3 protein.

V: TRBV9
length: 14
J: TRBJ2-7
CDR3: CASSVGRSDYEQYF

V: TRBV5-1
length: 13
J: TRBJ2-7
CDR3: CASSFTSAYEQYF

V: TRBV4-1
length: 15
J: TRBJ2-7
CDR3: CASSQGTDHSYEQYF

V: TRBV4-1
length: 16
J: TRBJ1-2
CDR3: CASSLEGGWIGYGYTF

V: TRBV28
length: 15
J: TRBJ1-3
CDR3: CAGSLWGFSGNTIYF

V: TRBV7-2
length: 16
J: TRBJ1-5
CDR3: CASSLYIGYSNQPQHF

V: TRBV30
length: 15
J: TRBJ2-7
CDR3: CAWGGGTAPSYEQYF

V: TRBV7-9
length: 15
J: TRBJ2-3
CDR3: CASSPPATEGDTQYF

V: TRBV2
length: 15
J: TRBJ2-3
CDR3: CASSDLAGEADTQYF

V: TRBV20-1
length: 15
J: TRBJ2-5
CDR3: CSARDGIRPQETQYF

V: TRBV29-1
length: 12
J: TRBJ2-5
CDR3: CSVGPGGETQYF

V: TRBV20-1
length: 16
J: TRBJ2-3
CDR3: CSARDPGQAGTDTQYF

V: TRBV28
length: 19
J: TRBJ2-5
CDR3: CASTSGGKWTGENQETQYF

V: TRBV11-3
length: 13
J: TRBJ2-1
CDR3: CASSPNRGNEQFF

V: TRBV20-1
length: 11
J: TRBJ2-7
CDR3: CSAAGTDEQYF

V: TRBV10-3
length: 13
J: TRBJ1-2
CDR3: CAISDPMRGGYTF

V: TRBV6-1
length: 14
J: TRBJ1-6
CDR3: CASSRIGSASPLHF

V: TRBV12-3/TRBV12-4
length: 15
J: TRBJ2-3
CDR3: CASSLSGTGTDTQYF

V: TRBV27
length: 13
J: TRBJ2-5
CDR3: CASSLLLGETQYF

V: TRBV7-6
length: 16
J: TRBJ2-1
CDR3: CASSLVSAGGYNEQFF

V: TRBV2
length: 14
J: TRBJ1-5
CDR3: CASSEVWGNQPQHF

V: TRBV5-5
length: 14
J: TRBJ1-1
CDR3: CASSLADSASEAFF

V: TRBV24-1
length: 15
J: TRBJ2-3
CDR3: CATSELAGDTDTQYF

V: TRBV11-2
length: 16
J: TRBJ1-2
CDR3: CASSLRDREDQNGYTF

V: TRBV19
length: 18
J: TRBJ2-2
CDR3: CASSIMGTELLNTGELFF

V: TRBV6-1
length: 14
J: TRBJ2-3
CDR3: CASSSLLSTDTQYF